The clone carrying this T cell receptor (beta chain) was recorded a few times. What it binds is not known. The Oncomine TCR Beta short-read assay was applied to DNA of cultured CD4+ T cells. One entry per CDR3 protein results from TCRdb running MiXCR on the PCR reads. The profile shows some 21,000 distinct CDR3 sequences, 35% to 40% of them singletons. The CDR3 contains 12 residues. Germline V CDR1 and CDR2: SNHLY, FYNNEI. V shed 4 bases and J shed 10 bases, with 8 bases lying between them. This sample is drawn from a study of vaccination and CD4 T cells after COVID-19. Treatment described: 10-day PBMC culture with coronavirus spike peptide pools or control peptides (ViraFEST assay). With fresh IL-2 medium, half the medium was replaced on days 3 and 7.

The sequences come from CD4+ T cells from blood, cultured in vitro, collected before SARS-CoV-2 vaccination. The clonotype was recovered from a human donor who had recovered from COVID-19. The chain carries TRBV2 and TRBJ1-6; D gene uncertain. The CDR3 bases are TGTGCCAGCAGTGGGGAGGTCTCACCCCTCCACTTT. It is translated as CASSGEVSPLHF. Together with reference TRBV2 and TRBJ1-6, the CDR3 gives the full variable domain: EPEVTQTPSHQVTQMGQEVILRCVPISNHLYFYWYRQILGQKVEFLVSFYNNEISEKSEIFDDQFSVERPDGSNFTLKIRSTKLEDSAMYFCASSGEVSPLHFGNGTRLTVT.